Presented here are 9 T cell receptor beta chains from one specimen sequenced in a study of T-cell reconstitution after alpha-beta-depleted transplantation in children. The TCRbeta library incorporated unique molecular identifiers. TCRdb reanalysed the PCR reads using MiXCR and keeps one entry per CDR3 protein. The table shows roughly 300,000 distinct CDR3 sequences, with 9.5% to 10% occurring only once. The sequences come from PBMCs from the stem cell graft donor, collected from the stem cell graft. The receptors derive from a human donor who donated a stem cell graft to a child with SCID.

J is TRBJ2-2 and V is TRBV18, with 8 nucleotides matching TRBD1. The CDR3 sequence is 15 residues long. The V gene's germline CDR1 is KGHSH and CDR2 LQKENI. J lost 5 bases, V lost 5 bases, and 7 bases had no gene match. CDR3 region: CASSTGQGVTGELFF. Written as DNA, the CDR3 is TGTGCCAGCTCAACCGGACAGGGAGTAACCGGGGAGCTGTTTTTT.

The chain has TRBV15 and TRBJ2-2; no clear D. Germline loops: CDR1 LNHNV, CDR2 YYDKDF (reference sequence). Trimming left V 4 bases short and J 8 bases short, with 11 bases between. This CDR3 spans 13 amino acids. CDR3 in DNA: TGTGCCACCAGCAAGCGCCGTGTTGGGGAGCTGTTTTTT. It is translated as CATSKRRVGELFF.

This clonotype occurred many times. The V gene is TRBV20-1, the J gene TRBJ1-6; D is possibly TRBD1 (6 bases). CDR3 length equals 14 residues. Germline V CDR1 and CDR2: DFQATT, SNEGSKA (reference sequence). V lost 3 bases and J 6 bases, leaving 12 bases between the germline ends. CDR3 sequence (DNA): TGCAGTGCTAGCGACAGGACATTTAATTCACCCCTCCACTTT. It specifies CSASDRTFNSPLHF.

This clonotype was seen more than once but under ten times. The CDR3 is CASSLGGLGDYNEQFF. Here the CDR3 DNA reads TGTGCCAGCAGTTTAGGGGGTCTGGGGGACTACAATGAGCAGTTCTTC. This chain uses TRBV12-3 or TRBV12-4 with TRBJ2-1; D is tentatively TRBD1 or TRBD2 (5 bases each). With 1 base removed from V and 3 bases from J, the gap between germline ends came to 13 bases. The length of the CDR3 is 16 residues.

CDR3 amino acids: CASGRGHTDTQYF. The CDR3 DNA reads TGTGCCAGCGGCCGAGGTCACACAGATACGCAGTATTTT. The chain recombines TRBV12-3 or TRBV12-4 with TRBJ2-3; D is undetermined. The CDR3 extends over 13 amino acids. Trimming removed 8 bases at V and 2 bases at J, with 11 bases between.

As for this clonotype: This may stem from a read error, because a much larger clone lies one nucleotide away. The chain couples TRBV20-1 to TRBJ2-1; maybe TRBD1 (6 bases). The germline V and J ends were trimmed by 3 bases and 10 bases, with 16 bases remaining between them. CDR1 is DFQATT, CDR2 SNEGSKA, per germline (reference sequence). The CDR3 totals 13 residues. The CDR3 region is CSASSRGLGEQFF. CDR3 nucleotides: TGCAGTGCTAGTAGTAGGGGGTTGGGGGAGCAGTTCTTC.

CDR3 bases: TGTGCCACCGGGTACACAGATACGCAGTATTTT. Encoded protein: CATGYTDTQYF. V and J are TRBV27 and TRBJ2-3; D uncertain. The CDR3 extends over 11 amino acids. Germline CDR1 is MNHEY and CDR2 is SMNVEV (reference sequence). V shed 10 bases and J shed 2 bases, with 7 bases lying between them.

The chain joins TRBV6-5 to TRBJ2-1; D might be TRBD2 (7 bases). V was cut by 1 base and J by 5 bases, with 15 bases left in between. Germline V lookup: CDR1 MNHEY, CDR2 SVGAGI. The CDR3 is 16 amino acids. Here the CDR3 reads CASSYLGGGLNNEQFF. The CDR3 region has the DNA TGTGCCAGCAGTTACTTAGGGGGGGGGCTGAACAATGAGCAGTTCTTC.

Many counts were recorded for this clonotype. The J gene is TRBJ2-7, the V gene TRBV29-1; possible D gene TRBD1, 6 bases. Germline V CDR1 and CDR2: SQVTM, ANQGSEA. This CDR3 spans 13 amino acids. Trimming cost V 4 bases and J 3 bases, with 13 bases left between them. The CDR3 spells CSVATGSFYEQYF. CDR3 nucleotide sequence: TGCAGCGTTGCAACAGGGTCATTCTACGAGCAGTACTTC.